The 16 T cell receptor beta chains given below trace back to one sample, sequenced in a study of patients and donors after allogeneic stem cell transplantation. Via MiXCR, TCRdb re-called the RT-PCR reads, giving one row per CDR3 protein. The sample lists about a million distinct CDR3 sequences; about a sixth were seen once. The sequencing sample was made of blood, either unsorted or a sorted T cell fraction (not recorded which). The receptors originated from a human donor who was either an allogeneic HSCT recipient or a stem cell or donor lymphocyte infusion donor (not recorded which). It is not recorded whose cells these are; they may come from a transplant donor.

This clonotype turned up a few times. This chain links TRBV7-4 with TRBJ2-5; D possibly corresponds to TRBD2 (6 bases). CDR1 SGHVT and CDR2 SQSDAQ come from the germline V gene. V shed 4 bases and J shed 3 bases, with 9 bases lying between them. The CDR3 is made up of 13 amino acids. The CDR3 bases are TGTGCCAGCAGCTGTAGCGGAGAAGAGACCCAGTACTTC. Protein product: CASSCSGEETQYF. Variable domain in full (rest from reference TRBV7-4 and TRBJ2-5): GAGVSQSPRYKVAKRGRDVALRCDSISGHVTLYWYRQTLGQGSEVLTYSQSDAQRDKSGRPSGRFSAERPERSVSTLKIQRTEQGDSAVYLCASSCSGEETQYFGPGTRLLVL.

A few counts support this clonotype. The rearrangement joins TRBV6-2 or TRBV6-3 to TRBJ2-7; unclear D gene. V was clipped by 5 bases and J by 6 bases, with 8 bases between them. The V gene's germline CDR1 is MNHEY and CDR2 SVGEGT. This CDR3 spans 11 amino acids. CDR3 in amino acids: CASSSPFEQYF. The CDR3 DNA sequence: TGTGCCAGCAGTAGCCCGTTCGAGCAGTACTTC.

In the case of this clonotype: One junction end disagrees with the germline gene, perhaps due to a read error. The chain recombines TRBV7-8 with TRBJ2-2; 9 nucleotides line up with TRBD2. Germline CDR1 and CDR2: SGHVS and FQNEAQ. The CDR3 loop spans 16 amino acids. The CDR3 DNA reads TGTGCCAGCAGCTTGAGGGGACTAGCAAACACCCGGGAGCTGTTTTTT. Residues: CASSLRGLANTRELFF.

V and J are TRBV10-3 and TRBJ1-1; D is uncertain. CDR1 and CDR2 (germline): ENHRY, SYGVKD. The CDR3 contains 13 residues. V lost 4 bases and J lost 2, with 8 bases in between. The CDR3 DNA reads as TGTGCCATCAGTGTTCAGGTTAACACTGAAGCTTTCTTT. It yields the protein CAISVQVNTEAFF.

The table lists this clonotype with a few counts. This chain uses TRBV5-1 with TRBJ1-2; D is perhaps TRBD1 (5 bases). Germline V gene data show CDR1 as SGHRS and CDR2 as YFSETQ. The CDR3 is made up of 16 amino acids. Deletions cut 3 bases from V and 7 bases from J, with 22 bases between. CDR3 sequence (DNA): TGCGCCAGCAGCTCGACTCGGGACTCTCCGCCTGGTGGCTACACCTTC. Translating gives CASSSTRDSPPGGYTF.

The CDR3 loop reads CASSHPRAGAPYEQYF. Written as DNA, the CDR3 is TGCGCCAGCAGCCACCCCCGCGCGGGGGCCCCCTACGAGCAGTACTTC. The V call is TRBV4-3, the J call TRBJ2-7; D is perhaps TRBD2 (7 bases). The length of the CDR3 is 16 residues. From germline, CDR1 is LGHNA and CDR2 YSLEER. The V end lost 3 bases, the J end lost 2 bases, and 17 bases lay between the germline ends.

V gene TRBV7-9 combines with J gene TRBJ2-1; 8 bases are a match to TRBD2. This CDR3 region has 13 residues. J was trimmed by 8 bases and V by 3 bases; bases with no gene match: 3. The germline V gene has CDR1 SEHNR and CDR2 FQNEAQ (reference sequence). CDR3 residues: CASSFTSGDEQFF. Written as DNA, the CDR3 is TGTGCCAGCAGCTTCACTAGCGGCGATGAGCAGTTCTTC.

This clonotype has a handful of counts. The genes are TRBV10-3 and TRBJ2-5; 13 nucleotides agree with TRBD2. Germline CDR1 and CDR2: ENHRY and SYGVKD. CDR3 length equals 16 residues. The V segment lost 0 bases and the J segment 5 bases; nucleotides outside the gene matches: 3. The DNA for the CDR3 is TGTGCCATCAGTGAGTCAACTAGCGGGGGGGCCGAGACCCAGTACTTC. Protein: CAISESTSGGAETQYF.

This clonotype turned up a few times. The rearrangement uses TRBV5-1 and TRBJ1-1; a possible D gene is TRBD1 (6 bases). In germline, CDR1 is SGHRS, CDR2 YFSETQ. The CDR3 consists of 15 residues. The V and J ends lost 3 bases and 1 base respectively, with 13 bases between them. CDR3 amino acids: CASSSTGGGNTEAFF. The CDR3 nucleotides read TGCGCCAGCAGCTCAACTGGAGGGGGGAACACTGAAGCTTTCTTT.

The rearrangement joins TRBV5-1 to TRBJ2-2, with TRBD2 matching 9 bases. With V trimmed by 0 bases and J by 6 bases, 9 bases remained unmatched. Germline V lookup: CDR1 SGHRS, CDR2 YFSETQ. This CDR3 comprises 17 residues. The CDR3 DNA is TGCGCCAGCAGCTTGGCGCGCGGGGGGGGTCCGGCCGGGGAGCTGTTTTTT. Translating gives CASSLARGGGPAGELFF.

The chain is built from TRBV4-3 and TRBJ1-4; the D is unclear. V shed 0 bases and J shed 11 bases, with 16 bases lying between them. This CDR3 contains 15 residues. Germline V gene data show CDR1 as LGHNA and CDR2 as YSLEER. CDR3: CASSQDGSRFEKLFF. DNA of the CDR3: TGCGCCAGCAGCCAAGATGGGTCCAGGTTCGAGAAACTGTTTTTT.

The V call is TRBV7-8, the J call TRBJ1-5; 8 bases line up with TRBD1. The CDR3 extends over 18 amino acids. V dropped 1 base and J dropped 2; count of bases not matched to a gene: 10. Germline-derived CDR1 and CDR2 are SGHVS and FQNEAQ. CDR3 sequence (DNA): TGTGCCAGCAGCTTAGGTCAGGGGGCGAGGTGGGGCAATCAGCCCCAGCATTTT. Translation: CASSLGQGARWGNQPQHF.

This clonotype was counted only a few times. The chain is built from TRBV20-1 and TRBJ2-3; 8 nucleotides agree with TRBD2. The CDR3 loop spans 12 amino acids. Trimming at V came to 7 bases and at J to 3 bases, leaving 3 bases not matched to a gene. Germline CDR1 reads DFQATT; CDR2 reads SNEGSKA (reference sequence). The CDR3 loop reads CSGSGATDTQYF. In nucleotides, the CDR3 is TGCAGTGGTAGCGGGGCTACAGATACGCAGTATTTT.

The chain's CDR3 is CSARDGDGPSYEQYF. The CDR3 coding sequence is TGCAGTGCTAGAGACGGGGACGGGCCCTCCTACGAGCAGTACTTC. The chain uses TRBV20-1 and TRBJ2-7; perhaps D is TRBD1 or TRBD2 (5 bases each). V was clipped by 0 bases and J by 0 bases, with 12 bases between them. The germline gives CDR1 DFQATT, CDR2 SNEGSKA (reference sequence). The CDR3 has 15 amino acids.

DNA of the CDR3: TGTGCCAGCAGCCACCTGGGGGGCGACGAGCAGTACTTC. This codes for CASSHLGGDEQYF. The chain is built from TRBV5-6 and TRBJ2-7; D tentatively reads TRBD1 or TRBD2 (6 bases each). The V gene's germline CDR1 is SGHDT and CDR2 YYEEEE. V lost 4 bases and J lost 5, with 13 bases in between. The CDR3 has 13 amino acids.

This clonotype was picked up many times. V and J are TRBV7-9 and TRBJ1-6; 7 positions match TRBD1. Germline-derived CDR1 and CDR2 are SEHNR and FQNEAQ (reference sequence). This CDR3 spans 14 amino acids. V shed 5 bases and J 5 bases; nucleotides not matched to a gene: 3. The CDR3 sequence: CASSLTGNNSPLHF. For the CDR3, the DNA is TGTGCCAGCAGCCTGACAGGGAATAATTCACCCCTCCACTTT.